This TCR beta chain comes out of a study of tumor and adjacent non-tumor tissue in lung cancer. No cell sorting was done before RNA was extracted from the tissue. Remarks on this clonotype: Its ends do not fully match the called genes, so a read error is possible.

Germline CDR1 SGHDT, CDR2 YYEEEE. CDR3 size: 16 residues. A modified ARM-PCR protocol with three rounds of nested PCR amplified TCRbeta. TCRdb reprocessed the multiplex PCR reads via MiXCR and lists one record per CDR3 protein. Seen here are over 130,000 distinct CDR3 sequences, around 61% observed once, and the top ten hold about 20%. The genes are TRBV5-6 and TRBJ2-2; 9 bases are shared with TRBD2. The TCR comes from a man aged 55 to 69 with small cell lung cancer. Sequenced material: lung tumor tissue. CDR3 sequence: CASSWGTSRDTGDLFF. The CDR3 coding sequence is TGTGCCAGCAGCTGGGGGACTAGCAGAGACACCGGGGACCTGTTTTTT.